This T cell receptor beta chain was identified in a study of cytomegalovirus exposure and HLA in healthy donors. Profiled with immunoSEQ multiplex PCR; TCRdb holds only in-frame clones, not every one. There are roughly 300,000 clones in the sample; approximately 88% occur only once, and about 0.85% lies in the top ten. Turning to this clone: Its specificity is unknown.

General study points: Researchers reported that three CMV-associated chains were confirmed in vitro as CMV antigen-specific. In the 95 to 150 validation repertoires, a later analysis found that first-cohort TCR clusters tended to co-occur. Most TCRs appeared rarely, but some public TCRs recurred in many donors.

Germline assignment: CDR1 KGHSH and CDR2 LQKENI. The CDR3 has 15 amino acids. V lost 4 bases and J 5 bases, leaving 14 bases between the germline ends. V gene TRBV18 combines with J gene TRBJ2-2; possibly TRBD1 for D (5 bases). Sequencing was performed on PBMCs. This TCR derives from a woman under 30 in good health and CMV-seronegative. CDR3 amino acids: CASSLLTDQTGELFF. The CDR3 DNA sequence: TGTGCCAGCTCACTGCTGACAGACCAGACCGGGGAGCTGTTTTTT.